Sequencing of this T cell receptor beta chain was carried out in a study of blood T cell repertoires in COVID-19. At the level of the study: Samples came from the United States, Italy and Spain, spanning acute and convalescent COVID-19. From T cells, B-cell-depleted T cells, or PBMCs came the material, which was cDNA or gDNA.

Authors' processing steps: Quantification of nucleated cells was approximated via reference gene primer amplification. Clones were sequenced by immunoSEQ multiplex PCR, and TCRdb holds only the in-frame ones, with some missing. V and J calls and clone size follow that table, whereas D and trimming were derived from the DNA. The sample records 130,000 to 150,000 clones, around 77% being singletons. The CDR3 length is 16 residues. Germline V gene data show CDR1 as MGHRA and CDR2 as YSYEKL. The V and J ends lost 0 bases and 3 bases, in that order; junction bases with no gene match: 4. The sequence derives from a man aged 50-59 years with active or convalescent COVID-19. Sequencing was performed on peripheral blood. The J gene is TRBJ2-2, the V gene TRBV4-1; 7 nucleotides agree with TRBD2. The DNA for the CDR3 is TGCGCCAGCAGCCAAGACCCTAGCGGCTACACCGGGGAGCTGTTTTTT. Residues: CASSQDPSGYTGELFF.